Listed below are T cell receptor beta chains from one sample, sequenced in a study of blood T cells in healthy people across ages. MiXCR was run by TCRdb on the 5' RACE reads, yielding one entry per CDR3 protein. Here the sample spans roughly 1,000,000 distinct CDR3 sequences, 25% being singletons. These data also featured in a second study, about T cells of mothers and their children.

Sequenced material: blood. The receptors here all came from a girl aged 2 to 9 in good health. The CDR3 runs from the conserved cysteine through the conserved F or W. A D gene is named only where the DNA matches it firmly. A clone size is listed for some rows: how often the clone was seen (once, few, many), or a class if it is expanded.

TRBV29-1,TRBJ2-1,few,-,CSVMIGNEQFF,TGCAGCGTGATGATCGGGAATGAGCAGTTCTTC
TRBV28,TRBJ2-4,few,-,CASSSGQKAKNIQYF,TGTGCCAGCAGCTCCGGACAGAAAGCCAAAAACATTCAGTACTTC
TRBV21-1,TRBJ2-5,few,-,CASRTALQETQYF,TGTGCCAGCCGGACAGCCCTCCAAGAGACCCAGTACTTC
TRBV7-6,TRBJ1-1,-,TRBD1,CASSLGQGVGTEAFF,TGTGCCAGCAGCTTGGGACAGGGAGTCGGCACTGAAGCTTTCTTT
TRBV7-2,TRBJ2-3,-,-,CASSLAGASEYTQYF,TGTGCCAGCAGCTTAGCTGGGGCTAGCGAGTATACGCAGTATTTT
TRBV27,TRBJ2-1,few,TRBD2,CASSFLRLAGPSNEQFF,TGTGCCAGCAGTTTCCTTCGACTAGCGGGACCCAGCAATGAGCAGTTCTTC
TRBV3-1,TRBJ1-3,-,-,CASSPEGDTIYF,TGTGCCAGCAGTCCAGAGGGGGACACCATATATTTT
TRBV6-6,TRBJ2-5,-,TRBD2,CASSSGTSGQYNEQSF,TGTGCCAGCAGCTCCGGGACTAGCGGGCAGTACAATGAGCAGTCCTTC
TRBV28,TRBJ1-2,-,-,CASTTQRGVDGYTF,TGTGCCAGCACTACCCAGCGGGGGGTAGATGGCTACACCTTC
TRBV19,TRBJ1-2,few,-,CASIGQPASNYGYTF,TGTGCCAGTATAGGGCAGCCCGCCAGTAACTATGGCTACACCTTC
TRBV7-9,TRBJ2-7,-,TRBD2,CASSTMTGTSGYEQYF,TGTGCCAGCAGCACTATGACCGGGACTAGCGGATACGAGCAGTACTTC
TRBV7-9,TRBJ2-6,few,-,CASRLSTWTDSGANVLTF,TGTGCCAGCAGACTTTCTACATGGACGGACTCTGGGGCCAACGTCCTGACTTTC
TRBV29-1,TRBJ2-1,once,TRBD1,CSGSGGGEQFF,TGCAGCGGCTCAGGGGGCGGTGAGCAGTTCTTC
TRBV28,TRBJ2-1,-,-,CASSLVPVGAEQFF,TGTGCCAGCAGTTTGGTCCCCGTGGGAGCTGAGCAGTTCTTC
TRBV4-3,TRBJ2-3,-,-,CASSGLGVGNTDTQYF,TGCGCCAGCAGCGGCTTGGGGGTTGGTAATACAGATACGCAGTATTTT
TRBV3-1,TRBJ1-1,few,-,CASSQAAGTNTEAFF,TGTGCCAGCAGCCAAGCAGCAGGGACCAACACTGAAGCTTTCTTT
TRBV15,TRBJ1-2,-,TRBD1,CATSRDLTGINGYTF,TGTGCCACCAGCAGAGATCTGACAGGGATTAATGGCTACACCTTC
TRBV10-3,TRBJ2-4,few,-,CATVGSGNIQYF,TGTGCCACAGTTGGCAGCGGAAACATTCAGTACTTC
TRBV29-1,TRBJ1-3,few,TRBD1,CSVINRDREDTIYF,TGCAGCGTAATCAACCGGGACAGGGAGGACACCATATATTTT
TRBV6-1,TRBJ2-7,-,-,CASMKVLTSYEQYF,TGTGCCAGCATGAAGGTTCTGACTTCCTACGAGCAGTACTTC
TRBV6-5,TRBJ1-2,few,TRBD1,CASRPTGWVGYTF,TGTGCCAGCAGACCGACAGGGTGGGTTGGCTACACCTTC
TRBV6-2/TRBV6-3,TRBJ2-4,-,TRBD1,CASRPWTGVNIQYF,TGTGCCAGCAGGCCCTGGACAGGGGTGAACATTCAGTACTTC
TRBV29-1,TRBJ2-1,few,TRBD2,CSVEDPLAGDNEQFF,TGCAGCGTTGAAGATCCCCTAGCGGGAGATAATGAGCAGTTCTTC
TRBV12-3/TRBV12-4,TRBJ2-3,-,TRBD2,CASSFRLAGAPDTQYF,TGTGCCAGCAGTTTCAGATTAGCGGGAGCCCCAGATACGCAGTATTTT
TRBV28,TRBJ2-5,-,TRBD2,CATSDGLAEGELFF,TGTGCCACCTCGGACGGACTAGCCGAGGGTGAGCTGTTCTTC
TRBV27,TRBJ2-1,-,-,CASRPTDYNEQFF,TGTGCCAGCAGGCCCACGGACTACAATGAGCAGTTCTTC
TRBV6-5,TRBJ1-4,few,-,CASSYHTPSYGTPWEKLFF,TGTGCCAGCAGTTACCATACCCCAAGCTACGGGACACCGTGGGAAAAACTGTTTTTT
TRBV6-1,TRBJ2-5,-,-,CASSEVEVLQETQYF,TGTGCCAGCAGTGAAGTCGAAGTCCTCCAAGAGACCCAGTACTTC
TRBV19,TRBJ1-4,-,-,CASSSEHHLTNEKLFF,TGTGCCAGTTCCAGCGAACATCACCTAACTAATGAAAAACTGTTTTTT
TRBV3-1,TRBJ2-7,-,TRBD2,CASSQVGLAGVEQYF,TGTGCCAGCAGCCAAGTGGGACTAGCGGGGGTCGAGCAGTACTTC
TRBV5-1,TRBJ2-7,few,TRBD2,CASSLEISGKYEQYF,TGCGCCAGCAGCTTGGAGATTAGCGGGAAATACGAGCAGTACTTC
TRBV6-5,TRBJ2-7,few,-,CASSPGGGFREQYF,TGTGCCAGCAGCCCAGGGGGGGGATTCCGGGAGCAGTACTTC
TRBV12-3/TRBV12-4,TRBJ2-1,few,-,CASSPGPVEQFF,TGTGCCAGCAGCCCCGGGCCTGTTGAGCAGTTCTTC
TRBV29-1,TRBJ2-7,-,-,CSVGKVLSSYEQYF,TGCAGCGTCGGGAAAGTTCTTAGCTCCTACGAGCAGTACTTC
TRBV15,TRBJ2-3,few,-,CATSRDKGNTQYF,TGTGCCACCAGCAGAGATAAGGGTAATACGCAGTATTTT
TRBV5-1,TRBJ2-7,once,TRBD1,CASSSGTGARGAYEQYF,TGCGCCAGCAGTTCCGGGACAGGGGCCCGAGGGGCATACGAGCAGTACTTC
TRBV7-9,TRBJ1-1,-,-,CASSLALWENTEAFF,TGTGCCAGCAGCTTAGCGCTATGGGAGAACACTGAAGCTTTCTTT
TRBV6-1,TRBJ2-4,-,-,CASRGIAKNIQYF,TGTGCCAGCAGGGGGATCGCCAAAAACATTCAGTACTTC
TRBV3-1,TRBJ1-2,-,TRBD1,CASSPEQGEYGYTF,TGTGCCAGCAGCCCCGAACAGGGGGAATATGGCTACACCTTC
TRBV6-4,TRBJ2-1,-,TRBD1,CASSETGVSLDEQFF,TGTGCCAGCAGTGAGACAGGGGTTTCTTTGGATGAGCAGTTCTTC
TRBV20-1,TRBJ2-7,few,-,CSATDTMTYEQYF,TGCAGTGCCACGGACACTATGACCTACGAGCAGTACTTC
TRBV6-2/TRBV6-3,TRBJ2-1,-,-,CASGDSTYNGQFF,TGTGCCAGCGGGGACTCAACCTACAATGGGCAGTTCTTC
TRBV29-1,TRBJ1-4,few,-,CSVVLKAREEAGEKLFF,TGCAGCGTTGTCCTCAAAGCCAGGGAGGAAGCGGGTGAAAAACTGTTTTTT
TRBV11-2,TRBJ2-5,-,TRBD2,CASRRVSGGYQETQYF,TGTGCCAGCAGGCGCGTGTCGGGAGGGTACCAAGAGACCCAGTACTTC